This record covers a single T cell receptor beta chain. Authors' processing steps: Amplifying reference gene primers gave estimates of nucleated cell counts. Data came from immunoSEQ multiplex PCR; TCRdb stores just in-frame clones and leaves some out. That table is the source of V, J and clone size, and D and trimming were worked out from the DNA. The data contain fewer than 500,000 clones, over 85% of them singletons. Followed over time, Seattle patients had been enrolled while infection was active. This specimen belongs to a study of blood T cell repertoires in COVID-19. As for the study in general: Samples came from the United States, Italy and Spain, spanning acute and convalescent COVID-19. From T cells, B-cell-depleted T cells, or PBMCs came the material, which was cDNA or gDNA.

This CDR3 comprises 15 residues. The trim removed 0 bases at V and 9 bases at J, leaving 7 bases unmatched. Per the germline V gene, CDR1 is SGHTA and CDR2 is FQGNSA. The source is a man aged 18 to 35 with COVID-19, enrolled during active disease. Sequenced input: peripheral blood. V is TRBV7-2 and J is TRBJ2-1, with TRBD2 identical over 8 bases. CDR3 DNA sequence: TGTGCCAGCAGCTTAGCGCAGAGCGGGGGTAGTGAGCAGTTCTTC. As protein: CASSLAQSGGSEQFF.